This T cell receptor (beta chain) is from a study of blood T cell repertoires in COVID-19. The CDR3 sequence is 14 residues long. From germline, CDR1 is SSHAT and CDR2 FNYEAQ (reference sequence). The table came from immunoSEQ multiplex PCR; TCRdb's copy has only in-frame clones and leaves some out. The table includes 150,000 to 200,000 clones, roughly 76% detected once. With respect to this clone: One junction end does not reproduce the germline sequence, and a read error may be involved.

What was sequenced was peripheral blood. The sequence was obtained from a middle-aged woman with COVID-19, enrolled during active disease. The chain couples TRBV7-7 to TRBJ2-5, with D maybe TRBD1 (5 bases). The CDR3 loop reads CASSYTGQGETQYF. CDR3 DNA: TGTGCTAGCAGCTATACAGGCCAGGGAGAGACCCAGTACTTC.